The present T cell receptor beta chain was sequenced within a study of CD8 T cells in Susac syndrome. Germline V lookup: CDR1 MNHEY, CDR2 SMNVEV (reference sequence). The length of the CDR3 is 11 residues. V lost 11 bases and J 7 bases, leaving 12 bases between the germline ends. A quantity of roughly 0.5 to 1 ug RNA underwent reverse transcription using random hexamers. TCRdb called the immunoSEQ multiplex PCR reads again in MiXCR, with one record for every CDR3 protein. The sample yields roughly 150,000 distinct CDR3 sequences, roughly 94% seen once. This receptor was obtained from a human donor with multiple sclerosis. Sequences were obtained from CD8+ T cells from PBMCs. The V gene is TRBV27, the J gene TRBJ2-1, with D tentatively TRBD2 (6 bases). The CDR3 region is CASSRGNEQFF. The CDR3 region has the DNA TGTGCCTCCTCTCGGGGGAATGAGCAGTTCTTC.